These 18 T cell receptor beta chains were sequenced from one sample in a study of T cell therapy after organ transplantation. Antigens of these TCRs are unknown. Using immunoSEQ multiplex PCR, the repertoire was profiled, and TCRdb retains in-frame clones only, with some absent. Here the sample spans tens of thousands of clones, 94% being singletons. The sample here was CD8+ T cells from blood, taken before autologous CMV-specific T cell therapy. These receptors were taken from a human patient who had received a solid organ transplant and had CMV disease.

For the CDR3, the DNA is TGTGCCAGCAGCTTAGATTTGATGTATTTGACAGAAGCTTTCTTT. As protein: CASSLDLMYLTEAFF. The gene calls are TRBV7-2 and TRBJ1-1; D call uncertain. V was trimmed by 1 base and J by 8 bases, leaving 17 bases between them. The CDR3 is 15 amino acids. Germline assignment: CDR1 SGHTA and CDR2 FQGNSA. Looking up the rest from reference TRBV7-2 and TRBJ1-1 gives the full variable domain: GAGVSQSPSNKVTEKGKDVELRCDPISGHTALYWYRQSLGQGLEFLIYFQGNSAPDKSGLPSDRFSAERTGGSVSTLTIQRTQQEDSAVYLCASSLDLMYLTEAFFGQGTRLTVV.

Regarding this clone: Other DNA sequences from this sample encode an identical CDR3 as well. The J gene is TRBJ1-1, the V gene TRBV4-3; D not resolved. The CDR3 contains 15 residues. V was shortened by 0 bases and J by 4 bases, with 12 bases between the two germline ends. Germline CDR1 reads LGHNA; CDR2 reads YSLEER. The CDR3 DNA is TGCGCCAGCAGCCAAGATCGAGGGTTAGGCACTGAAGCTTTCTTT. Encoded protein: CASSQDRGLGTEAFF.

This chain connects TRBV5-1 to TRBJ2-5; 9 nucleotides align to TRBD2. The germline V gene has CDR1 SGHRS and CDR2 YFSETQ. The CDR3 totals 16 residues. With 0 bases clipped from V and 2 bases from J, the junction kept 5 bases outside the gene matches. This CDR3 is CASSLALAGPQETQYF. As DNA, the CDR3 is TGCGCCAGCAGCTTGGCCCTAGCGGGGCCACAAGAGACCCAGTACTTC.

The gene calls are TRBV19 and TRBJ2-3; D possibly matches TRBD1 or TRBD2 (5 bases each). This CDR3 contains 16 residues. Looked up from germline, CDR1 is LNHDA and CDR2 is SQIVND (reference sequence). V shed 6 bases and J shed 1 base, with 17 bases lying between them. In DNA, the CDR3 is TGTGCCAGTAGGCCTACAAGAGGGGACGGCACAGATACGCAGTATTTT. Protein product: CASRPTRGDGTDTQYF.

As DNA, the CDR3 is TGTGCCAGCAGCTTAGAAAGCTCCACCTACGAGCAGTACTTC. Protein product: CASSLESSTYEQYF. The J gene is TRBJ2-7, the V gene TRBV7-6; D remains ambiguous. The germline V gene has CDR1 SGHVS and CDR2 FNYEAQ. This CDR3 has 14 residues. With 1 base removed from V and 2 bases from J, the gap between germline ends came to 9 bases.

The V gene is TRBV15, the J gene TRBJ1-5; 7 bases align to TRBD1. Germline CDR1 reads LNHNV; CDR2 reads YYDKDF (reference sequence). Germline trimming cut 5 bases from V and 4 bases from J; bases unmatched to any gene: 17. The CDR3 sequence is 18 residues long. The CDR3 nucleotides are TGTGCCACCAGCTCCCAAACGACCCACAGGGGAGTGAATCAGCCCCAGCATTTT. It specifies CATSSQTTHRGVNQPQHF.

This rearrangement joins TRBV2 to TRBJ2-1; no definite D call. The germline CDR1 and CDR2 sequences are SNHLY and FYNNEI. The CDR3 runs 13 residues. The V gene lost 6 bases and the J gene lost 2 bases, with 8 bases spanning the gap. CDR3 residues: CASRQPAYNEQFF. In DNA, the CDR3 is TGTGCCAGCAGGCAGCCCGCCTACAATGAGCAGTTCTTC.

The CDR3 DNA is TGCGCCAGCAGCCAGGTTATCCCCCGGACAGGCGGCCTGTTGAACACTGAAGCTTTCTTT. Translating gives CASSQVIPRTGGLLNTEAFF. The chain couples TRBV4-3 to TRBJ1-1, with 7 bases matching TRBD1. CDR1 is LGHNA, CDR2 YSLEER, per germline. V was pared by 3 bases and J by 0 bases, with 19 bases of the junction left unmatched. This CDR3 spans 20 amino acids.

CDR3 coding DNA: TGCGCCAGCAGCCCAACTAGGAAGCAGCCCCAGCATTTT. This translates into CASSPTRKQPQHF. The chain recombines TRBV4-3 with TRBJ1-5; D not resolved. V lost 4 bases to trimming and J lost 7 bases, with 11 bases between them. The CDR3 runs to 13 residues. CDR1 and CDR2 (germline): LGHNA, YSLEER.

CDR3 bases: TGTGCCAGCAGCCGACGACTAGCGGGGCCCCAAGAGACCCAGTACTTC. It specifies CASSRRLAGPQETQYF. The chain recombines TRBV14 with TRBJ2-5, with TRBD2 matching over 11 bases. V lost 4 bases, J lost 1 base, and 5 bases stayed unmatched. The length of the CDR3 is 16 residues. Germline loops: CDR1 SGHDN, CDR2 FVKESK.

The chain employs TRBV27 and TRBJ1-5, with 9 positions matching TRBD1. The CDR3 has 17 residues. The junction had 14 bases not matched to a gene; V was cut back by 5 bases and J by 6 bases. The germline CDR1 and CDR2 sequences are MNHEY and SMNVEV (reference sequence). The CDR3 spells CASSPRPRTGAGQPQHF. For the CDR3, the DNA is TGTGCCAGCAGTCCCCGCCCGAGGACAGGGGCGGGTCAGCCCCAGCATTTT.

This chain uses TRBV9 with TRBJ1-3; D may be TRBD1 (5 bases). V gave up 3 bases and J gave up 8 bases, with 12 bases separating them. The CDR3 consists of 13 residues. Germline V gives CDR1 SGDLS, CDR2 YYNGEE. The CDR3 nucleotides read TGTGCCAGCAGCGGGGGGGTTCCAGACACCATATATTTT. Its protein product is CASSGGVPDTIYF.

The rearrangement joins TRBV7-2 to TRBJ2-4; D remains ambiguous. The CDR3 has 16 amino acids. Germline values: CDR1 SGHTA, CDR2 FQGNSA. Trimming cost V 3 bases and J 4 bases, with 16 bases left between them. The CDR3 DNA is TGTGCCAGCAGCTTCCATCCCCGGGTCGGGAAAAACATTCAGTACTTC. It encodes CASSFHPRVGKNIQYF.

With respect to this clone: Other DNA sequences within the sample encode an identical CDR3. The chain uses TRBV19 and TRBJ2-1; D not certain. Germline values: CDR1 LNHDA, CDR2 SQIVND (reference sequence). V was pared by 3 bases and J by 5 bases, with 8 bases between. The CDR3 is made up of 13 amino acids. CDR3: CASSIEPNNEQFF. DNA for the CDR3: TGTGCCAGTAGTATCGAACCTAACAATGAGCAGTTCTTC.

The gene calls are TRBV7-2 and TRBJ2-7; maybe TRBD2 (6 bases). The V gene's germline CDR1 is SGHTA and CDR2 FQGNSA. The CDR3 has 15 amino acids. The V and J ends lost 1 base and 2 bases respectively, with 12 bases between them. CDR3: CASSLGRGRAYEQYF. The CDR3 DNA is TGTGCCAGCAGCTTAGGGCGGGGACGAGCCTACGAGCAGTACTTC.

This chain joins TRBV5-6 and TRBJ1-6, with D possibly being TRBD1 (6 bases). The germline V and J ends were trimmed by 2 bases and 8 bases, with 17 bases remaining between them. The germline gives CDR1 SGHDT, CDR2 YYEEEE. The CDR3 length is 16 residues. The chain's CDR3 is CASSFPGHEVDSPLHF. The CDR3 nucleotides read TGTGCCAGCAGCTTTCCGGGACACGAAGTTGATTCACCCCTCCACTTT.

Only one count was recorded for this clone. This chain connects TRBV5-1 to TRBJ2-5; no definite D call. The CDR3 runs to 14 residues. V was trimmed by 1 base and J by 10 bases, leaving 17 bases between them. Germline CDR1 SGHRS, CDR2 YFSETQ. CDR3 amino acids: CASSLKPEPRGQYF. CDR3 nucleotides: TGCGCCAGCAGCTTGAAACCCGAACCTCGAGGCCAGTACTTC.

This chain joins TRBV6-1 and TRBJ1-1, with no clear D. CDR1 and CDR2 from the germline V gene are MNHNS and SASEGT. V dropped 8 bases and J dropped 1 base, with 17 bases sitting between them. This CDR3 contains 15 residues. CDR3 coding DNA: TGTGCCAGCGGTACGAAAGAAGGGTCGAACACTGAAGCTTTCTTT. Its protein is CASGTKEGSNTEAFF.